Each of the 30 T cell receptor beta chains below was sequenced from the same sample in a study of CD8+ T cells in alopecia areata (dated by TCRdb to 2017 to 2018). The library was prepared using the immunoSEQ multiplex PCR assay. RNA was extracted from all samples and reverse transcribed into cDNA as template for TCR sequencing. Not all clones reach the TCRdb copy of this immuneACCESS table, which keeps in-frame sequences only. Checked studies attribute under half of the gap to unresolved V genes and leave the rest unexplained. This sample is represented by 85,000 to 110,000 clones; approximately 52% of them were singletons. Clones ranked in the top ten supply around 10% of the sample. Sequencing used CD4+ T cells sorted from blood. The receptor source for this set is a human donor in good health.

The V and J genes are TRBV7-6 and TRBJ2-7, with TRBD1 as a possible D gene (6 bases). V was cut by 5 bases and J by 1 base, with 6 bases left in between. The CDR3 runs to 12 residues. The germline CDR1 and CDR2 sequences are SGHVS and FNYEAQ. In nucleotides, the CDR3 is TGTGCCAGCAGCACAGGGTCCTACGAGCAGTACTTC. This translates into CASSTGSYEQYF.

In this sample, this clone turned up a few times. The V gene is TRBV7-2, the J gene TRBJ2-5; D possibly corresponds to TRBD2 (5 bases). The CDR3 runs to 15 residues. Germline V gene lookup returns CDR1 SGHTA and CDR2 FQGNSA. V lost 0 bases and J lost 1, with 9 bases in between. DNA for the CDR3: TGTGCCAGCAGCTTAGCGGCGGGCCCCCAAGAGACCCAGTACTTC. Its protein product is CASSLAAGPQETQYF.

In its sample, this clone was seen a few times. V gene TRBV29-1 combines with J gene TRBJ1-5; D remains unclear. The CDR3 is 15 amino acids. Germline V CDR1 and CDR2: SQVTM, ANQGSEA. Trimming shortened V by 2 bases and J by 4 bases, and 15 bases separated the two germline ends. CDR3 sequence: CSVECPIPTNQPQHF. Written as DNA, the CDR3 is TGCAGCGTTGAATGTCCGATCCCTACTAATCAGCCCCAGCATTTT. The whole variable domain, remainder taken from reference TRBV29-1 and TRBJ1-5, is SAVISQKPSRDICQRGTSLTIQCQVDSQVTMMFWYRQQPGQSLTLIATANQGSEATYESGFVIDKFPISRPNLTFSTLTVSNMSPEDSSIYLCSVECPIPTNQPQHFGDGTRLSIL.

The CDR3 DNA sequence: TGTGCCAGCAGTTTATTAGGAGGGAGCTCACCCCTCCACTTT. It specifies CASSLLGGSSPLHF. The genes are TRBV27 and TRBJ1-6; D not resolved. This CDR3 region has 14 residues. Germline CDR1 reads MNHEY; CDR2 reads SMNVEV (reference sequence). V was pared by 1 base and J by 10 bases, with 11 bases between.

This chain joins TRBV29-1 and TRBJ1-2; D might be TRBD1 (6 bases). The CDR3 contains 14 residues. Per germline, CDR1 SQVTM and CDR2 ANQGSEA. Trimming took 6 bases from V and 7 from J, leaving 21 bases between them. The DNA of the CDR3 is TGCAGCGTGGGACACAAGGCGAAAGTAACTGGCTACACCTTC. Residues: CSVGHKAKVTGYTF.

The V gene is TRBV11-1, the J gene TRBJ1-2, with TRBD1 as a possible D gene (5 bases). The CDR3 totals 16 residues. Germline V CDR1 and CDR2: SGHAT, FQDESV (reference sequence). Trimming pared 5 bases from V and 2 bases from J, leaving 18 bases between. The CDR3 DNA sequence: TGTGCCAGCAGCCCGCTATCCCACGGGGGAAACTATGGCTACACCTTC. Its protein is CASSPLSHGGNYGYTF.

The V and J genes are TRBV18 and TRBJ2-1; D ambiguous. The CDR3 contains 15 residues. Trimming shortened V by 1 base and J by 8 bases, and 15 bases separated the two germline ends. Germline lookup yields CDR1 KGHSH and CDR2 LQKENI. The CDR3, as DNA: TGTGCCAGCTCACCACTCCCGGGTTGGGCGGATGAGCAGTTCTTC. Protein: CASSPLPGWADEQFF.

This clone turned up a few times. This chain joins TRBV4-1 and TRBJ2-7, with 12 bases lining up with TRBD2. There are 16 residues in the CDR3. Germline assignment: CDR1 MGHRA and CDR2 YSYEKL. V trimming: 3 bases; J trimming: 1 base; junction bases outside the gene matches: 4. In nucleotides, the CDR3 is TGCGCCAGCAGCCAGGCCACTAGCGGGGGGTCCTACGAGCAGTACTTC. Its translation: CASSQATSGGSYEQYF.

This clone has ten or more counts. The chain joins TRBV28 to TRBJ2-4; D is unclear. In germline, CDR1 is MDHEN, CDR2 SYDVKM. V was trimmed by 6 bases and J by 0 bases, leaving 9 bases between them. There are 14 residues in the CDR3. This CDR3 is CASRGSLAKNIQYF. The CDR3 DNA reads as TGTGCCAGCAGAGGCAGCTTAGCCAAAAACATTCAGTACTTC.

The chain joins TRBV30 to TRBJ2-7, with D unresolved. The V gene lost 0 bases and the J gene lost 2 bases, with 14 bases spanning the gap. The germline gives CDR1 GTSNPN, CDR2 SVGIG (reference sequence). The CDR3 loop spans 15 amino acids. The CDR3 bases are TGTGCCTGGAGTGTACAACTTAGAAGCGCCTACGAGCAGTACTTC. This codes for CAWSVQLRSAYEQYF.

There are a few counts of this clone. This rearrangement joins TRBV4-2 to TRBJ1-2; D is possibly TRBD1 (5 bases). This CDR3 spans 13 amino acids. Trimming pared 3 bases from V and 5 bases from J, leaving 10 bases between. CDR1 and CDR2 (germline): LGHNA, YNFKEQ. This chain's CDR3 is CASSQTDTYGYTF. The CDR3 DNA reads TGTGCCAGCAGCCAGACAGACACTTATGGCTACACCTTC.

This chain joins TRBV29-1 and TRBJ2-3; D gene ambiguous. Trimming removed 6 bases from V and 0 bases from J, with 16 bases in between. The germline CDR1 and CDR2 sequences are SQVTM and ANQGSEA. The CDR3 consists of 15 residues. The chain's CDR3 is CSVKRAPSSTDTQYF. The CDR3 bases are TGCAGCGTAAAACGTGCCCCATCGAGCACAGATACGCAGTATTTT.

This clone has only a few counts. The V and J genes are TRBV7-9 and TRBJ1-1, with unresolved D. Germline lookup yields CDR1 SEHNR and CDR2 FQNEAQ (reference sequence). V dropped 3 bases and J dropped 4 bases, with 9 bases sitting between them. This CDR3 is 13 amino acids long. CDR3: CASSFDMRTEAFF. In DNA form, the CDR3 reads TGTGCCAGCAGCTTCGATATGCGCACTGAAGCTTTCTTT.

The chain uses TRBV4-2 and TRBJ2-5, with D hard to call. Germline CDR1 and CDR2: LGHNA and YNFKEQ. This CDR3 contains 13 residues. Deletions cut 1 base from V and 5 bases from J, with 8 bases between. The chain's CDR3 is CASSQGRRETQYF. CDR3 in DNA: TGTGCCAGCAGCCAAGGTCGAAGGGAGACCCAGTACTTC.

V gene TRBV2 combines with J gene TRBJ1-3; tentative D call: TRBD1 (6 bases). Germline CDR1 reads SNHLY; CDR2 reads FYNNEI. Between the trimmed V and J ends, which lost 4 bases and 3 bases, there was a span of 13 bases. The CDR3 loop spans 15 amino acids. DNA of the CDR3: TGTGCCAGCAGTGTAAGGGGGGCGAGTGGAAACACCATATATTTT. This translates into CASSVRGASGNTIYF.

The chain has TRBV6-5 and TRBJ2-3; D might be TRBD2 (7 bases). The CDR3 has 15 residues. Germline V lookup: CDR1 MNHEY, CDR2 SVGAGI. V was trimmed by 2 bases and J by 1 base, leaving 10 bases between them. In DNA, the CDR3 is TGTGCCAGCAGTTACGGGGGGGGCGGCACAGATACGCAGTATTTT. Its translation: CASSYGGGGTDTQYF.

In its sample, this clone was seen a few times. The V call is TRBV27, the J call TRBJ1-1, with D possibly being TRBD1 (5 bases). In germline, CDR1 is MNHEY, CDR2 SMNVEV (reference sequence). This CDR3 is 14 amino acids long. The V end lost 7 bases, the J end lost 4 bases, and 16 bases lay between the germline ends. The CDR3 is CASKMARAGTEAFF. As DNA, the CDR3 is TGTGCCAGCAAAATGGCCAGGGCGGGCACTGAAGCTTTCTTT.

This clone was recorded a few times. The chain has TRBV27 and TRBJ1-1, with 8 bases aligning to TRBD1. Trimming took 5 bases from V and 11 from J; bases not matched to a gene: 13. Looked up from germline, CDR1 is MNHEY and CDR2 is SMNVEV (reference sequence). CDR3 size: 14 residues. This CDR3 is CASSLTGTGDFAFF. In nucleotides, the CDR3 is TGTGCCAGCAGTCTAACCGGGACAGGAGACTTCGCTTTCTTT.

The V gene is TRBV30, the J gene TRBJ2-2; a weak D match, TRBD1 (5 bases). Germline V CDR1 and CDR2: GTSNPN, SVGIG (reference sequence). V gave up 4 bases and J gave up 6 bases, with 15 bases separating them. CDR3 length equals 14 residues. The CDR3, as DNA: TGTGCCTGGACCAGGGCCCAGTTAGCCGGGGAGCTGTTTTTT. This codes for CAWTRAQLAGELFF.

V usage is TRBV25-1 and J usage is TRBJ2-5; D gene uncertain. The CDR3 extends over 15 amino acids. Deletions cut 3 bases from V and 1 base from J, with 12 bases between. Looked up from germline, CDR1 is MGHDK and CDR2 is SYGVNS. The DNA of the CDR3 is TGTGCCAGCAGTGAGGGGAACAGAGCCCAAGAGACCCAGTACTTC. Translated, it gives CASSEGNRAQETQYF.

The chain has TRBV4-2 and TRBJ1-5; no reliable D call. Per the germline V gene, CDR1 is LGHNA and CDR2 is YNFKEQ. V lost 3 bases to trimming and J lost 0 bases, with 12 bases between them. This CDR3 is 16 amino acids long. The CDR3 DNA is TGTGCCAGCAGCCAGAATAAGGGATATAGCAATCAGCCCCAGCATTTT. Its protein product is CASSQNKGYSNQPQHF.

As DNA, the CDR3 is TGTGCCAGCAGCGGCTTGGCGGTAGGAAACACCATATATTTT. This codes for CASSGLAVGNTIYF. The chain uses TRBV9 and TRBJ1-3; no firm D call. V lost 3 bases and J lost 4, with 11 bases in between. The germline V gene encodes CDR1 SGDLS and CDR2 YYNGEE. The CDR3 loop spans 14 amino acids.

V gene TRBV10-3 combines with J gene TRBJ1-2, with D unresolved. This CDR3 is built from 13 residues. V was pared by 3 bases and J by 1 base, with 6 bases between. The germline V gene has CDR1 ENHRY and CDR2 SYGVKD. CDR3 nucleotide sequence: TGTGCCATCAGTGACACGGTTAACTATGGCTACACCTTC. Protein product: CAISDTVNYGYTF.

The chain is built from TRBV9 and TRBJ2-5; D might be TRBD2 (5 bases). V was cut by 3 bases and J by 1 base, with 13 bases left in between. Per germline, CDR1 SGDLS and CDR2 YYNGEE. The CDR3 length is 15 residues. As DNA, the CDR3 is TGTGCCAGCAGCGCGGGGTTAGGGCTCCAAGAGACCCAGTACTTC. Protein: CASSAGLGLQETQYF. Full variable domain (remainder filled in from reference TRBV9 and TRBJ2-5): DSGVTQTPKHLITATGQRVTLRCSPRSGDLSVYWYQQSLDQGLQFLIQYYNGEERAKGNILERFSAQQFPDLHSELNLSSLELGDSALYFCASSAGLGLQETQYFGPGTRLLVL.

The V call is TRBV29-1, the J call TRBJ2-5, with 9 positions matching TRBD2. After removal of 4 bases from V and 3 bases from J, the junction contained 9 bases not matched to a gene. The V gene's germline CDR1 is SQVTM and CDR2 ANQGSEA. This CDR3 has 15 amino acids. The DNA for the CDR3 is TGCAGCGTTGGTCGGTTAGCGGGGGTAGAAGAGACCCAGTACTTC. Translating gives CSVGRLAGVEETQYF.

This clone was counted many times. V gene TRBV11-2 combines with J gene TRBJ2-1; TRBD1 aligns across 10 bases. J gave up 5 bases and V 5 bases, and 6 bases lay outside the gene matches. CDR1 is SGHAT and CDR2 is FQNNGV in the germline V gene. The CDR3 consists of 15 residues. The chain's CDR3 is CASSPWTGGDNEQFF. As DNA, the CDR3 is TGTGCCAGCAGCCCTTGGACAGGGGGTGACAATGAGCAGTTCTTC.

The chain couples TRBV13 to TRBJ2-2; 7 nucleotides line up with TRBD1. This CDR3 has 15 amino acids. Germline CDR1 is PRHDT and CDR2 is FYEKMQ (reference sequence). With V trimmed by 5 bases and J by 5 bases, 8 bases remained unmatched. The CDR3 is CASSPTGTATGELFF. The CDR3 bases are TGTGCCAGCAGCCCGACAGGGACCGCAACCGGGGAGCTGTTTTTT.

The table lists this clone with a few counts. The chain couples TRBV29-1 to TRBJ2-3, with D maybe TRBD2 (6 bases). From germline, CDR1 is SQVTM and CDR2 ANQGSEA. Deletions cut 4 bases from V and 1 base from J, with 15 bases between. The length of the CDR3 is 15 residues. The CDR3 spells CSVAHPGGGTDTQYF. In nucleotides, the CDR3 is TGCAGCGTTGCCCACCCAGGAGGGGGCACAGATACGCAGTATTTT.

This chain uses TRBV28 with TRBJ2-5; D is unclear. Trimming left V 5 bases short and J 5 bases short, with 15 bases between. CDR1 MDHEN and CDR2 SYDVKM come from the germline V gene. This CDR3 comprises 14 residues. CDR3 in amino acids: CASSPSLGSETQYF. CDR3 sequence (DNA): TGTGCCAGCAGTCCATCCCTAGGATCCGAGACCCAGTACTTC. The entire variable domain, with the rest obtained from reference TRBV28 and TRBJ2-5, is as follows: DVKVTQSSRYLVKRTGEKVFLECVQDMDHENMFWYRQDPGLGLRLIYFSYDVKMKEKGDIPEGYSVSREKKERFSLILESASTNQTSMYLCASSPSLGSETQYFGPGTRLLVL.

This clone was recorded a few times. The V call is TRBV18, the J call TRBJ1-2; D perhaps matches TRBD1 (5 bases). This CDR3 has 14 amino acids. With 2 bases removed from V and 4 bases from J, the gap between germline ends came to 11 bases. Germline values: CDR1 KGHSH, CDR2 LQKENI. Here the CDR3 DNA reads TGTGCCAGCTCACCAAGGGAGGGGACCTATGGCTACACCTTC. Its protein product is CASSPREGTYGYTF. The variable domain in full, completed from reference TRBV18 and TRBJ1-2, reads NAGVMQNPRHLVRRRGQEARLRCSPMKGHSHVYWYRQLPEEGLKFMVYLQKENIIDESGMPKERFSAEFPKEGPSILRIQQVVRGDSAAYFCASSPREGTYGYTFGSGTRLTVV.